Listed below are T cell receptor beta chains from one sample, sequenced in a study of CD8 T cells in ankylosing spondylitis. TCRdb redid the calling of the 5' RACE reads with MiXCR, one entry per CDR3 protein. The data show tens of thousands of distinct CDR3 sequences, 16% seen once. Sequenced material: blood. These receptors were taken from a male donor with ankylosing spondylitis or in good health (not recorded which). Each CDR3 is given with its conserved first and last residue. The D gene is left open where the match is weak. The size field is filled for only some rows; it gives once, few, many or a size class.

TGTGCCAGCAGCCGGGACGGCTCAGGCGCTGAAGCTTTCTTT CASSRDGSGAEAFF . TRBJ1-1 . TRBV28
TGTGCCATCGGGGCTCCCTACGAGCAGTACTTC CAIGAPYEQYF . TRBJ2-7 . TRBV10-3
TGTGCCAGCAGTTTAGTCCCGGGGTACACTGAAGCTTTCTTT CASSLVPGYTEAFF . TRBJ1-1 . TRBV27
TGTGCCAGCAGTTTTGGGAGAACGAACACTGAAGCTTTCTTT CASSFGRTNTEAFF . TRBJ1-1 . TRBV12-3/TRBV12-4
TGCGCCAGCAGCCAAGGTGGGGGGGCGAGCAACGAGCAGTACTTC CASSQGGGASNEQYF . TRBJ2-7 few TRBV4-3
TGTGCCAGCAGGAGCCTCGTCGAGGGTGAAAAACTGTTTTTT CASRSLVEGEKLFF . TRBJ1-4 few TRBV6-2/TRBV6-3
TGTGCCAGCAGCCCTCGCGGACTAGCGGGGGGGCTGCACACCGGGGAGCTGTTTTTT CASSPRGLAGGLHTGELFF TRBD2 TRBJ2-2 few TRBV3-1
TGTGCCAGCAGTGACGGGACAGGGCAGGCAGATACGCAGTATTTT CASSDGTGQADTQYF TRBD1 TRBJ2-3 few TRBV6-4
TGTGCCAGCAGGCAGACTCAGGGGTTCTTCTACAATGAGCAGTTCTTC CASRQTQGFFYNEQFF . TRBJ2-1 . TRBV28
TGTGCCAGCAACGACAAAGGGGGCACCGGGGAGCTGTTTTTT CASNDKGGTGELFF . TRBJ2-2 few TRBV12-3/TRBV12-4
TGCGCCAGCAGCTTAGTCCCACAGGGACATGAAAAACTGTTTTTT CASSLVPQGHEKLFF . TRBJ1-4 . TRBV5-1
TGTGCCAGCAGTTATCTGGGCAGTTCGAAGTTCTTC CASSYLGSSKFF . TRBJ2-1 . TRBV6-2/TRBV6-3
TGTGCCAGCACCCTTAGCGGGGTAGCCTACAATGAGCAGTTCTTC CASTLSGVAYNEQFF TRBD2 TRBJ2-1 few TRBV28
TGTGCCAGCAGTTTAGGCCAGGGGAGGACAGAGCAGTACTTC CASSLGQGRTEQYF . TRBJ2-7 . TRBV12-3/TRBV12-4
TGTGCCATCAGTGACCCCAACCGGGACTTAATGTTTTTT CAISDPNRDLMFF . TRBJ1-4 . TRBV10-3
TGTGCCAGCAGCGTAGGTCCCGACAGGGACCTTACGGTGTACTTC CASSVGPDRDLTVYF TRBD1 TRBJ2-7 . TRBV9
TGCAGCGTAGCAGTGATGAACACTGAAGCTTTCTTT CSVAVMNTEAFF . TRBJ1-1 few TRBV29-1
TGCAGCGTTGAAGTTACAGGAGAGAGCAATCAGCCCCAGCATTTT CSVEVTGESNQPQHF . TRBJ1-5 many TRBV29-1
TGCGCCAGCAGCCAAGGGTTCCCAGAGGAGCAGTTCTTC CASSQGFPEEQFF . TRBJ2-1 few TRBV4-3
TGCAGTGGTCGGGAGTGGGGCACCGGGGAGCTGTTTTTT CSGREWGTGELFF . TRBJ2-2 many TRBV20-1
TGCGCCAGCAGCTCAGACAGGGGGGGCGAGCAGTACTTC CASSSDRGGEQYF TRBD1 TRBJ2-7 many TRBV5-1
TGTGCCAGCAGCTTGCCGGACTATGGCTACACCTTC CASSLPDYGYTF . TRBJ1-2 . TRBV5-6
TGCAGCGGCGTACTAGCGGGAGTGTCCTACAATGAGCAGTTCTTC CSGVLAGVSYNEQFF TRBD2 TRBJ2-1 . TRBV29-1
TGCGCCAGCAGCCATCTGATAGCTCGTAGTAAGGATACGCAGTATTTT CASSHLIARSKDTQYF . TRBJ2-3 few TRBV4-3
TGCAGCGTCCAGGGGGTCAAAGGCAATGAGCAGTTCTTC CSVQGVKGNEQFF TRBD1 TRBJ2-1 few TRBV29-1
TGCAGTGCTAGAGATCTAAGACGGGCTAGCGGGGAGCTGTTTTTT CSARDLRRASGELFF . TRBJ2-2 . TRBV20-1
TGTGCCAGCAGGTGGACTAGCGGGAGTGAGGGGGAGCTGTTTTTT CASRWTSGSEGELFF TRBD2 TRBJ2-2 . TRBV12-3/TRBV12-4
TGCGCCAGCAGCCACGAGGGGGTGTCCACCGGGGAGCTGTTTTTT CASSHEGVSTGELFF . TRBJ2-2 . TRBV4-3
TGTGCCAGCACCCCCCCGGGACTTTCCTACAATGAGCAGTTCTTC CASTPPGLSYNEQFF . TRBJ2-1 . TRBV12-3/TRBV12-4
TGTGCCAGCAGCCAAGATAACGCAGATACGCAGTATTTT CASSQDNADTQYF . TRBJ2-3 . TRBV3-1
TGTGCCAGCAGTGCCCGGACTGGGGGTACCGGGGAGCTGTTTTTT CASSARTGGTGELFF . TRBJ2-2 . TRBV2
TGCAGCGCTACGGGACTAGCGGTTTACAATGAGCAGTTCTTC CSATGLAVYNEQFF TRBD2 TRBJ2-1 many TRBV29-1
TGTGCCAGCAGGGGGGACAGGGGGCGCACCGGGGAGCTGTTTTTT CASRGDRGRTGELFF TRBD1 TRBJ2-2 few TRBV4-2
TGTGCCAGCAGCTCTACGGGGGGGATGAACACTGAAGCTTTCTTT CASSSTGGMNTEAFF . TRBJ1-1 . TRBV5-5